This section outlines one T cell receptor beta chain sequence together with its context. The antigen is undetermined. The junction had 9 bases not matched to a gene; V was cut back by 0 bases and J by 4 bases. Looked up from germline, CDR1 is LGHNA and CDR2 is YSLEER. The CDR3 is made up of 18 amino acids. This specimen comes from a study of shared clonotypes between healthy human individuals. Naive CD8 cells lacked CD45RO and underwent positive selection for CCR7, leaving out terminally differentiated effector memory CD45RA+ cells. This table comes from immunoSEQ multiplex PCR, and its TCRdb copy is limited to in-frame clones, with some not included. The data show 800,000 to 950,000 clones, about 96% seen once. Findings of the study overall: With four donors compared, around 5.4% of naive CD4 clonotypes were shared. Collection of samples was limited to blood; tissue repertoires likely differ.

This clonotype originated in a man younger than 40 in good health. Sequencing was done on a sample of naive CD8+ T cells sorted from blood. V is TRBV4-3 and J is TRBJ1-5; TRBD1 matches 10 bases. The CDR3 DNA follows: TGCGCCAGCAGCCAAGATAAGCCCCGGACAGGGGGTAATCAGCCCCAGCATTTT. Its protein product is CASSQDKPRTGGNQPQHF.